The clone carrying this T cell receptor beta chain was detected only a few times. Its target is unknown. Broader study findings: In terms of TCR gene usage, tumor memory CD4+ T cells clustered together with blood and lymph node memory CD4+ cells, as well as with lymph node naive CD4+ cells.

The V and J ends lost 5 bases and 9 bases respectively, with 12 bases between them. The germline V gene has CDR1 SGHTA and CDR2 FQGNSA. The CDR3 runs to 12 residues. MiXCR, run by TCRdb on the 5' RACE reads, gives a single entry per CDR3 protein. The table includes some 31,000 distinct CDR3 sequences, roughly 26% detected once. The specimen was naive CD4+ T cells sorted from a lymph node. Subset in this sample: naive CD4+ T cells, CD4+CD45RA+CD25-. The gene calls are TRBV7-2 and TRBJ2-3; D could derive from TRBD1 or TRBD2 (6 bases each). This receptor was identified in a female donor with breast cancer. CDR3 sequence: CASSQGGRTQYF. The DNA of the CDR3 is TGTGCCAGCAGCCAAGGGGGGCGCACGCAGTATTTT. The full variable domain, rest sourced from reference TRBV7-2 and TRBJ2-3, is GAGVSQSPSNKVTEKGKDVELRCDPISGHTALYWYRQSLGQGLEFLIYFQGNSAPDKSGLPSDRFSAERTGGSVSTLTIQRTQQEDSAVYLCASSQGGRTQYFGPGTRLTVL.